A selection of T cell receptor beta chains follows, all from one sample in a study of shared clonotypes between healthy human individuals. Assay: immunoSEQ multiplex PCR; the TCRdb copy retains only in-frame clones and omits some. The data contain under 850,000 clones, nearly 95% of them singletons. Sequencing used naive CD8+ T cells sorted from blood. The receptors come from a man younger than 45 in good health. Each CDR3 is given with its conserved first and last residue. Each record gives: J gene, D gene, V gene, clone size, CDR3 DNA, CDR3 protein. The D gene is left open where the match is weak. Expanded clones are given a class, and other clones once, few, many or no size at all.

>TRBJ2-3|TRBD2|TRBV6-5|.
TGTGCCAGCAGTAACTCCGGGACTAGCGGCACAGATACGCAGTATTTT
CASSNSGTSGTDTQYF
>TRBJ1-5|.|TRBV27|.
TGTGCCAGCAGTTTATTCCCAGGGTTCAATCAGCCCCAGCATTTT
CASSLFPGFNQPQHF
>TRBJ2-4|.|TRBV15|.
TGTGCCACCAGCAGATCTGGAGGGGGGCGCGGAAACATTCAGTACTTC
CATSRSGGGRGNIQYF
>TRBJ2-3|.|TRBV4-1|.
TGCGCCAGCAGCCAAGCGACGGGAGATACGCAGTATTTT
CASSQATGDTQYF
>TRBJ2-2|.|TRBV30|.
TGTGCCTGGAGTCCCGTTACCGGGGAGCTGTTTTTT
CAWSPVTGELFF
>TRBJ2-1|.|TRBV2|.
TGTGCCAGCAGCAGGGGTTACAATGAGCAGTTCTTC
CASSRGYNEQFF
>TRBJ2-1|.|TRBV27|.
TGTGCCAGCAGTCCCCTGGGAGCGGATTCCTACAATGAGCAGTTCTTC
CASSPLGADSYNEQFF
>TRBJ2-2|TRBD1|TRBV28|.
TGTGCCAGCAGTTTTCCGGGACAGGGGACATACACCGGGGAGCTGTTTTTT
CASSFPGQGTYTGELFF
>TRBJ1-1|.|TRBV28|.
TGTGCCAGCAGTTTAACAGGCCTGAACACTGAAGCTTTCTTT
CASSLTGLNTEAFF
>TRBJ2-1|TRBD1|TRBV7-9|.
TGTGCCAGCAGCTTAGTGGACAGGGAAGAGAATGAGCAGTTCTTC
CASSLVDREENEQFF
>TRBJ2-7|TRBD2|TRBV27|.
TGTGCCAGCAGTTTCGGCGGGAGGGCCTACGAGCAGTACTTC
CASSFGGRAYEQYF
>TRBJ1-1|.|TRBV5-1|few
TGCGCCAGCAGCTTGGAGCCGGGCATGAACACTGAAGCTTTCTTT
CASSLEPGMNTEAFF
>TRBJ2-1|TRBD2|TRBV29-1|.
TGCAGCGTCTATACTAGCGGGGACTACAATGAGCAGTTCTTC
CSVYTSGDYNEQFF
>TRBJ2-7|.|TRBV5-1|.
TGCGCCAGCACTGCGTCGGGCGGCGGTACCTACGAGCAGTACTTC
CASTASGGGTYEQYF
>TRBJ2-5|.|TRBV2|.
TGTGCCAGCCTACTAGATAAAGGCGAGACCCAGTACTTC
CASLLDKGETQYF
>TRBJ2-5|.|TRBV28|.
TGTGCCAGCAGAACGGGACGGGTAATACAAGAGACCCAGTACTTC
CASRTGRVIQETQYF
>TRBJ1-1|.|TRBV19|.
TGTGCCAGTAAAGTCGGTGGCACTGAAGCTTTCTTT
CASKVGGTEAFF
>TRBJ2-7|.|TRBV30|.
TGTGCCTGGAGTCCCCCTTGGACGACCCCGAACGAGCAGTACTTC
CAWSPPWTTPNEQYF
>TRBJ2-7|.|TRBV4-1|.
TGCGCCAGCAGCCAATTGGAGGGCGGCCGAGGATACGAGCAGTACTTC
CASSQLEGGRGYEQYF